The present T cell receptor beta chain was sequenced within a study of blood T cells in healthy people across ages. Study-level findings and limits: A strong correlation between TCR beta diversity and naive T cell percentage was seen. Not knowing donor CMV status may have confounded expanded clonotype changes.

Primed by a sample-barcoded 5' primer and a J-beta primer mix, a second PCR proceeded for about 6 to 12 cycles. Every cDNA molecule carried a tag from a template-switch adaptor bearing 12 random nucleotides. TCRdb independently ran MiXCR on the 5' RACE reads; one entry per CDR3 protein. The data show some 700,000 distinct CDR3 sequences, around 46% seen once. The CDR3 spans 13 residues. V was shortened by 5 bases and J by 12 bases, with 17 bases between the two germline ends. The germline gives CDR1 LNHDA, CDR2 SQIVND (reference sequence). Note on this clonotype: Its target is not known.

Donors were systemically healthy Caucasian individuals from Russia aged about 6 to 95 years. This receptor was taken from a woman in her sixties in good health. The V call is TRBV19, the J call TRBJ2-1; a possible D gene is TRBD1 (6 bases). The sample consisted of blood. Here the CDR3 reads CASSGKQGLGQFF. For the CDR3, the DNA is TGTGCCAGTAGTGGCAAACAGGGATTAGGGCAGTTCTTC. Full variable domain (remainder filled in from reference TRBV19 and TRBJ2-1): DGGITQSPKYLFRKEGQNVTLSCEQNLNHDAMYWYRQDPGQGLRLIYYSQIVNDFQKGDIAEGYSVSREKKESFPLTVTSAQKNPTAFYLCASSGKQGLGQFFGPGTRLTVL.